The present entry profiles one T cell receptor (beta chain) with its context. What it recognizes is unknown. Using immunoSEQ multiplex PCR, the repertoire was profiled, and TCRdb retains in-frame clones only, with some absent. Among 77,000 or so clones listed, around 85% were seen once. If patients had autoimmune disease history or systemic immunosuppression, they were excluded. Sampling times: baseline, cycle 4 day 1, cycle 7 day 1. These data originate in a study of OX40 agonist ivuxolimab in advanced cancers. The CDR3 contains 12 residues. Germline V gives CDR1 SGHTA, CDR2 FQGNSA. Trimming stripped 5 bases from V and 6 bases from J, with 10 bases between. Findings and limits, study-wide: Some of the lowest clonal expansion was seen in partial responders at 0.1-3.0 mg/kg. There were, on average, more expanded clones in CD8+ T cells than in CD4+.

The gene calls are TRBV7-2 and TRBJ1-1; no clear D. Sequenced material: CD4+ or CD8+ T cells sorted from blood, taken in a trial of the OX40 agonist ivuxolimab. The clonotype originates from an adult with an advanced solid tumor such as melanoma, head and neck, liver or kidney cancer. CDR3 nucleotides: TGTGCCAGCAGCCTCGACTGGGCTGAAGCTTTCTTT. Amino acids: CASSLDWAEAFF.